This T cell receptor (beta chain) was documented in a study of CD8+ T cells in alopecia areata. cDNA serving as the sequencing template came from extracted, reverse transcribed RNA. Method: immunoSEQ multiplex PCR; TCRdb's copy keeps in-frame clones and lacks some. The sample yields about 110,000 clones, around 59% seen once. This clone has more than one count but fewer than ten. Antigen: not known. The V segment lost 4 bases and the J segment 4 bases; nucleotides outside the gene matches: 8. The CDR3 has 15 residues. Germline V gene sequence: CDR1 LGHNA, CDR2 YNFKEQ. Notes on the study in general: There were also resident alphabeta T cells of normal skin sequenced in scalp samples. Lesional scalp, notably in alopecia totalis/universalis, had clonality above that of normal scalp. Mouse data revealed clearer TCR sharing than patient data did, a gap possibly tied to HLA.

The TCR sequence derives from a human donor in good health. The chain links TRBV4-2 to TRBJ2-3; 7 bases are shared with TRBD1. Sequencing was carried out using CD8+ T cells sorted from blood. The CDR3 DNA sequence: TGTGCCAGCAGCCGCAACAGGGGCCCTTCAGATACGCAGTATTTT. It codes for CASSRNRGPSDTQYF.